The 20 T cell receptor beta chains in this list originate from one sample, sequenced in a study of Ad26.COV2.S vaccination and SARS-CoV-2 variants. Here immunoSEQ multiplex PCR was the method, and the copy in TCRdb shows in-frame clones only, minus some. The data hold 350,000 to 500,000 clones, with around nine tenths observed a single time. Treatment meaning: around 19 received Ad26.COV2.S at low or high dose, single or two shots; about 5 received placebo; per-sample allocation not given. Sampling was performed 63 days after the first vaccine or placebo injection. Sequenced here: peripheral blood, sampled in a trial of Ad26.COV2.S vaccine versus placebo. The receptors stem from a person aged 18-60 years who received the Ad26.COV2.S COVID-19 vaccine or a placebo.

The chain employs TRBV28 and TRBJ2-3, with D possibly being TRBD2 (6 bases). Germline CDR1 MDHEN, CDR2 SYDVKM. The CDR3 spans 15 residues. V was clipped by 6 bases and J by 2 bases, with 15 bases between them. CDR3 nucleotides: TGTGCCAGCAGCAGTAGGGACTCCTTCACAGATACGCAGTATTTT. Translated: CASSSRDSFTDTQYF.

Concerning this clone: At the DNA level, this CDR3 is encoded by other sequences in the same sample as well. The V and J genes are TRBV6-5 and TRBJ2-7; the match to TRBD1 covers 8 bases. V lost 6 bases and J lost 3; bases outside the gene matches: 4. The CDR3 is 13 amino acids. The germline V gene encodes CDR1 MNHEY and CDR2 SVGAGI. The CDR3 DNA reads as TGTGCCAGCAGCCGGACAGGGTACTACGAGCAGTACTTC. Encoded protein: CASSRTGYYEQYF.

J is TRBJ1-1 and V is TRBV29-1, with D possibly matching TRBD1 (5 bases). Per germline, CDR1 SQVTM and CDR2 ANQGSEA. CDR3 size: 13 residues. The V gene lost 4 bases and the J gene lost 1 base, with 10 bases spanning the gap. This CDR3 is CSVASGKNTEAFF. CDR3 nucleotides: TGCAGCGTTGCGTCAGGGAAGAACACTGAAGCTTTCTTT.

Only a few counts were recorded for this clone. The CDR3 DNA reads TGTGCCAGCAGGATGGGACTAGACACCGGGGAGCTGTTTTTT. This encodes CASRMGLDTGELFF. The chain employs TRBV27 and TRBJ2-2, with 8 bases lining up with TRBD2. The CDR3 has 14 amino acids. The germline gives CDR1 MNHEY, CDR2 SMNVEV (reference sequence). Trimming cost V 6 bases and J 3 bases; bases outside gene matches: 3.

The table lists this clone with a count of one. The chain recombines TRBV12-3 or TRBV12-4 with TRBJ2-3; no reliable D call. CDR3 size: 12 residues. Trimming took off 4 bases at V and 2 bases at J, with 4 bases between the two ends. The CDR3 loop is CASSSSTDTQYF. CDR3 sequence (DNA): TGTGCCAGCAGTTCCTCCACAGATACGCAGTATTTT.

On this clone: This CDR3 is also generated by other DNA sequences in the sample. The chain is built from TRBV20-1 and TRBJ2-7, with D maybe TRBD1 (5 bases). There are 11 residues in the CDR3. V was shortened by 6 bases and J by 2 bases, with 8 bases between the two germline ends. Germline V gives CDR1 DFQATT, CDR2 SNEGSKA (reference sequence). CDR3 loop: CSARTTYEQYF. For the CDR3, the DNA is TGCAGTGCAAGGACAACCTACGAGCAGTACTTC.

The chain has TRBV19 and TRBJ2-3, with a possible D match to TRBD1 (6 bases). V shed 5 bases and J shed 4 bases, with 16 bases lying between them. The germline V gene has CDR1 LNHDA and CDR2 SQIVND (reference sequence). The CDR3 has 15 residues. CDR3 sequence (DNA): TGTGCCAGTAGTTTAGGACAGTTGAGGGCAGATACGCAGTATTTT. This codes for CASSLGQLRADTQYF.

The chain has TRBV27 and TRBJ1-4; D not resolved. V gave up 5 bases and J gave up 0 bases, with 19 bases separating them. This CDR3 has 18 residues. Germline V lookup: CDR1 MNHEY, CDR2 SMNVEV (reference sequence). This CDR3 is CASSPYKGIWATNEKLFF. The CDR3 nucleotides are TGTGCCAGCAGTCCCTATAAAGGGATTTGGGCAACTAATGAAAAACTGTTTTTT. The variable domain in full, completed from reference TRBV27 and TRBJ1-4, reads EAQVTQNPRYLITVTGKKLTVTCSQNMNHEYMSWYRQDPGLGLRQIYYSMNVEVTDKGDVPEGYKVSRKEKRNFPLILESPSPNQTSLYFCASSPYKGIWATNEKLFFGSGTQLSVL.

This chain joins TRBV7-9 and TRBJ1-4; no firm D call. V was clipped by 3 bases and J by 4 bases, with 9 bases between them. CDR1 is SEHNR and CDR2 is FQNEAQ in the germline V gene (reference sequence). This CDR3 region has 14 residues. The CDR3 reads CASSLSGDNEKLFF. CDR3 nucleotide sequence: TGTGCCAGCAGCTTGTCCGGAGATAATGAAAAACTGTTTTTT.

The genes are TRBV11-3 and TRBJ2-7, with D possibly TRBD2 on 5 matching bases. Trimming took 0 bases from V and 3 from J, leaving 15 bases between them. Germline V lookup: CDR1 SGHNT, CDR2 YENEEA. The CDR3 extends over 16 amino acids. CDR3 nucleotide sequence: TGTGCCAGCAGCTTAGAATCCGGGGTAGGGAACTACGAGCAGTACTTC. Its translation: CASSLESGVGNYEQYF. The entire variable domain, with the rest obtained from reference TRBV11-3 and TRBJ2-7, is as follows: EAGVVQSPRYKIIEKKQPVAFWCNPISGHNTLYWYLQNLGQGPELLIRYENEEAVDDSQLPKDRFSAERLKGVDSTLKIQPAELGDSAVYLCASSLESGVGNYEQYFGPGTRLTVT.

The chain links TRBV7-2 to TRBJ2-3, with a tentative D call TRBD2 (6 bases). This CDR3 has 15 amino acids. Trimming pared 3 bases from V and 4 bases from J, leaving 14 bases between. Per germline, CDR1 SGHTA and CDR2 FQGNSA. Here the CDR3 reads CASSFWGGAADTQYF. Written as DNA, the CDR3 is TGTGCCAGCAGCTTTTGGGGCGGGGCCGCAGATACGCAGTATTTT.

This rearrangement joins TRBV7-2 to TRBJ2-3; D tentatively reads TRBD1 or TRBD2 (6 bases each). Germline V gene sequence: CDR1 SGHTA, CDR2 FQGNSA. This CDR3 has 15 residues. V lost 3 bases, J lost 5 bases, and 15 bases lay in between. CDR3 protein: CASSLWGAGGDTQYF. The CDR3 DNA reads TGTGCCAGCAGCTTGTGGGGGGCCGGAGGAGATACGCAGTATTTT.

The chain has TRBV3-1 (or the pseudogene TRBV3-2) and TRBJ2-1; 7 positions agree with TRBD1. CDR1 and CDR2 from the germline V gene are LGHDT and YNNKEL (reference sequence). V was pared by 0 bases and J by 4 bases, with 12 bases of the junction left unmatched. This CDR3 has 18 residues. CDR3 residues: CASSQEDPRDSTYNEQFF. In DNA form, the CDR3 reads TGTGCCAGCAGCCAAGAAGACCCGAGGGACAGTACTTACAATGAGCAGTTCTTC.

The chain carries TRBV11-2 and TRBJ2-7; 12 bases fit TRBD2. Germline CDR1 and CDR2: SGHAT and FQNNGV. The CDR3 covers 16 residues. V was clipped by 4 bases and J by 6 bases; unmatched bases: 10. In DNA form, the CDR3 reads TGTGCCAGCAGCTCACGTGCTACTAGCGGGGGGTCCGAGCAGTACTTC. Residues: CASSSRATSGGSEQYF.

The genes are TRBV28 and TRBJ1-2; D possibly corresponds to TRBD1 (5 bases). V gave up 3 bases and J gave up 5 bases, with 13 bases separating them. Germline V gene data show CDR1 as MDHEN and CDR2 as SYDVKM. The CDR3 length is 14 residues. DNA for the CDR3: TGTGCCAGCAGTTTTGAGGGGTCACGTTATGGCTACACCTTC. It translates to CASSFEGSRYGYTF.

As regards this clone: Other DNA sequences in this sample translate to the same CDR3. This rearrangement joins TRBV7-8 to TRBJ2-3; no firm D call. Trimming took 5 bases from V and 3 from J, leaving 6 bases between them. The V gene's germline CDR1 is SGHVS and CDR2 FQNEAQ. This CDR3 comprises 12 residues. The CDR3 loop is CASSPETDTQYF. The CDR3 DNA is TGTGCCAGCAGCCCCGAAACAGATACGCAGTATTTT. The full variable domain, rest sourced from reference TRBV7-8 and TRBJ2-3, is GAGVSQSPRYKVAKRGQDVALRCDPISGHVSLFWYQQALGQGPEFLTYFQNEAQLDKSGLPSDRFFAERPEGSVSTLKIQRTQQEDSAVYLCASSPETDTQYFGPGTRLTVL.

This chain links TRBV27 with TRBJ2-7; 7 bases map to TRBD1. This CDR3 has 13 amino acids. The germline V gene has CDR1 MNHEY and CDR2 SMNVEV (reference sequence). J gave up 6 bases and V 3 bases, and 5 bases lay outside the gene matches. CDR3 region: CASSLTGFGEQYF. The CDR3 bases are TGTGCCAGCAGTTTGACAGGGTTTGGCGAGCAGTACTTC.

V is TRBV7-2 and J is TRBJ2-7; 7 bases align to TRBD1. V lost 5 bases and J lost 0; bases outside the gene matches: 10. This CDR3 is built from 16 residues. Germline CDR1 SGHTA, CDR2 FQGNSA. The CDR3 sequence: CASSPQTGPPSYEQYF. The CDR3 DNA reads TGTGCCAGCAGCCCCCAGACAGGGCCCCCCTCCTACGAGCAGTACTTC.

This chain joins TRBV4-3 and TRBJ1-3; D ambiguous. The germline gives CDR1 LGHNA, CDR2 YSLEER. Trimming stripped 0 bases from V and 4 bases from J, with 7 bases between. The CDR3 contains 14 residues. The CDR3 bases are TGCGCCAGCAGCCAAGAGCCACACGGAAACACCATATATTTT. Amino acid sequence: CASSQEPHGNTIYF.

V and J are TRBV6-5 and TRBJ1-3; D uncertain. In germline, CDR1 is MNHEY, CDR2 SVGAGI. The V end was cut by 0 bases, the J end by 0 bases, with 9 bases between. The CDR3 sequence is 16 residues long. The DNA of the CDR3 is TGTGCCAGCAGTTACTCGAGGAGGAGCTCTGGAAACACCATATATTTT. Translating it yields CASSYSRRSSGNTIYF.